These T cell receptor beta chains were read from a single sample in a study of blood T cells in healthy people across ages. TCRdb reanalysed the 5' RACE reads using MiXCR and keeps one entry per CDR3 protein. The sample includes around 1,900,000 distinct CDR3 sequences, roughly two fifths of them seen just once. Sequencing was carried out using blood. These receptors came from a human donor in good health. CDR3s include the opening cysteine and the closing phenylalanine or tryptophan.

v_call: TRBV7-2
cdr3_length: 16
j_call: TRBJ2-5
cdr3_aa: CASSFSGGAPAETQYF

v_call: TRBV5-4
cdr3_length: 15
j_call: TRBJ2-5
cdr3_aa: CASSSRTSGAETQYF

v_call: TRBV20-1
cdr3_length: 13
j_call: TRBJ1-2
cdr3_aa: CSANDRGKDGYTF

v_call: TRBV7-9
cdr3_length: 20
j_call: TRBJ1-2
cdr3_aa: CASSLRLMRTGEGGNYGYTF

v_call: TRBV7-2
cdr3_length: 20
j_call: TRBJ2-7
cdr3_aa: CASGPRRPPSNQGPYYEQYF

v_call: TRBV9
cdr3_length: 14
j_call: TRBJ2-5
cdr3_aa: CASTRGGAQETQYF

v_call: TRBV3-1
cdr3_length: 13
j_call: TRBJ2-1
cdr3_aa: CASSPTGVHEQFF

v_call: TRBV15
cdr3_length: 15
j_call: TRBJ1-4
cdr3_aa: CATSRGQGGYEKLFF

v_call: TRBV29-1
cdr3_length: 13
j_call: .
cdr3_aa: CSVEWTGGYEQYF

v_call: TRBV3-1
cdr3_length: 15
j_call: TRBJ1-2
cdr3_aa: CASSQRDRENYGYTF

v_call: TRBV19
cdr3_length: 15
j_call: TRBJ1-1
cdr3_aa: CASRPQTGLNTEAFF

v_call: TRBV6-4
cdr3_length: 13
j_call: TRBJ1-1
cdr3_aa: CASSEVPGTEAFF

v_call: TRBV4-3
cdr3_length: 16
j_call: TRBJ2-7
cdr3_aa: CASSQLSAGGSYEQYF

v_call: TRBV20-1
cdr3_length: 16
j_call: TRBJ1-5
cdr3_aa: CSAPGTDLGFNQPQHF

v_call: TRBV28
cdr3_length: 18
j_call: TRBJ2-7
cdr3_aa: CASTLKSFLLQPSYEQYF

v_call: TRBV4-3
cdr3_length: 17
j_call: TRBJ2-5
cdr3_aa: CASSPDPPGSGEETQYF

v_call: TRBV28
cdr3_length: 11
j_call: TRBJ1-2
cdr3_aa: CASRFFHGYTF

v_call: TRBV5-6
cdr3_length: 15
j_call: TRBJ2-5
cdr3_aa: CASSPGLLVNSGQYF

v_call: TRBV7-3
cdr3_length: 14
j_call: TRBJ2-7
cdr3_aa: CASSPTTGGYEQYF

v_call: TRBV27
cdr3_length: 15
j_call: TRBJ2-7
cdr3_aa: CASSLYLSGGYEQYF

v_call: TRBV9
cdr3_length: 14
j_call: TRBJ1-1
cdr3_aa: CASSVAGGSSEAFF

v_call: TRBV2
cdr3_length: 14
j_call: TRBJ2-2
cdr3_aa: CASKGRRDTGELFF

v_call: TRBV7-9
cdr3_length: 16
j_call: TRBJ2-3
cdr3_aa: CASSFVGTGGTDTQYF

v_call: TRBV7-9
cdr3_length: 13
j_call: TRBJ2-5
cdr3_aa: CASSGPGKETQYF